These 14 T cell receptor beta chains were all obtained from the same sample, sequenced in a study of vaccination and CD4 T cells after COVID-19. Indicated treatment: roughly ten-day PBMC culture with coronavirus spike peptide pools or control peptides (ViraFEST assay). The Oncomine TCR Beta short-read assay was applied to DNA of cultured CD4+ T cells. One entry per CDR3 protein, called by TCRdb with MiXCR from the PCR reads. The sample yields 24,000 or so distinct CDR3 sequences, approximately 40% seen once. No cognate antigen is known for these TCRs. Sample: CD4+ T cells from blood, cultured in vitro. These receptors were collected from a human donor who had recovered from COVID-19.

This clonotype has just a few counts. The CDR3 nucleotides are TGTGCCAGCAGCCCTCTACCGGGAGGCACCATATATTTT. It specifies CASSPLPGGTIYF. The chain has TRBV7-9 and TRBJ1-3; D is undetermined. Germline-derived CDR1 and CDR2 are SEHNR and FQNEAQ (reference sequence). The CDR3 spans 13 residues. Between the trimmed V and J ends, which lost 5 bases and 9 bases, there was a span of 14 bases.

This clonotype was seen just once. The J gene is TRBJ2-3, the V gene TRBV11-2; no definite D call. V dropped 3 bases and J dropped 0 bases, with 10 bases sitting between them. This CDR3 has 15 amino acids. Germline values: CDR1 SGHAT, CDR2 FQNNGV. CDR3 sequence (DNA): TGTGCCAGCAGCTTTCGAAGCCCTAGCACAGATACGCAGTATTTT. It yields the protein CASSFRSPSTDTQYF. Variable domain in full (rest from reference TRBV11-2 and TRBJ2-3): EAGVAQSPRYKIIEKRQSVAFWCNPISGHATLYWYQQILGQGPKLLIQFQNNGVVDDSQLPKDRFSAERLKGVDSTLKIQPAKLEDSAVYLCASSFRSPSTDTQYFGPGTRLTVL.

The rearrangement uses TRBV7-2 and TRBJ1-5, with a possible D match to TRBD1 (5 bases). The ends were cut back, 1 base at V and 4 bases at J, with 11 bases in the middle. The CDR3 totals 15 residues. Germline V gene sequence: CDR1 SGHTA, CDR2 FQGNSA. The CDR3 sequence: CASSLGVRENQPQHF. For the CDR3, the DNA is TGTGCCAGCAGCTTAGGTGTCAGGGAAAATCAGCCCCAGCATTTT.

The rearrangement joins TRBV7-9 to TRBJ2-1; 8 bases map to TRBD2. Germline-derived CDR1 and CDR2 are SEHNR and FQNEAQ (reference sequence). Trimming removed 6 bases from V and 5 bases from J; junction bases left unmatched: 9. The CDR3 extends over 15 amino acids. CDR3 in amino acids: CASSKPGGPNNEQFF. The CDR3 DNA follows: TGTGCCAGCAGTAAGCCGGGAGGGCCAAACAATGAGCAGTTCTTC.

The chain recombines TRBV10-2 with TRBJ2-7; TRBD2 matches 11 bases. The CDR3 length is 15 residues. Germline loops: CDR1 WSHSY, CDR2 SAAADI. J gave up 2 bases and V 5 bases, and 5 bases lay outside the gene matches. The CDR3 DNA reads as TGCGCCAGCAGTTCCGGGACTAGCGGTACCTACGAGCAGTACTTC. Its protein is CASSSGTSGTYEQYF.

This clonotype was seen a few times. The rearrangement links TRBV5-5 to TRBJ2-3; 9 positions agree with TRBD2. Germline lookup yields CDR1 SGHKS and CDR2 YYEKEE (reference sequence). CDR3 length: 15 residues. V dropped 1 base and J dropped 3; count of bases not matched to a gene: 3. CDR3 in amino acids: CASSLQREVTDTQYF. In DNA, the CDR3 is TGTGCCAGCAGCTTGCAGCGGGAGGTAACAGATACGCAGTATTTT. The entire variable domain, with the rest obtained from reference TRBV5-5 and TRBJ2-3, is as follows: DAGVTQSPTHLIKTRGQQVTLRCSPISGHKSVSWYQQVLGQGPQFIFQYYEKEERGRGNFPDRFSARQFPNYSSELNVNALLLGDSALYLCASSLQREVTDTQYFGPGTRLTVL.

The chain employs TRBV6-1 and TRBJ1-2; 9 bases map to TRBD1. Germline values: CDR1 MNHNS, CDR2 SASEGT. V was pared by 6 bases and J by 13 bases, with 12 bases of the junction left unmatched. This CDR3 has 13 amino acids. The CDR3 bases are TGTGCCAGCAGCGGAGACAGGGGGTCCCGTAGCACCTTC. Translating gives CASSGDRGSRSTF.

The chain combines TRBV19 with TRBJ1-1; perhaps TRBD1 as D (5 bases). CDR3 length: 13 residues. V lost 5 bases to trimming and J lost 4 bases, with 11 bases between them. Germline CDR1 reads LNHDA; CDR2 reads SQIVND (reference sequence). CDR3 sequence (DNA): TGTGCCAGTAGTCCGGGACCGCGCACTGAAGCTTTCTTT. Translation: CASSPGPRTEAFF. The whole variable domain, filled in from reference TRBV19 and TRBJ1-1, reads DGGITQSPKYLFRKEGQNVTLSCEQNLNHDAMYWYRQDPGQGLRLIYYSQIVNDFQKGDIAEGYSVSREKKESFPLTVTSAQKNPTAFYLCASSPGPRTEAFFGQGTRLTVV.

This sequence joins TRBV30 and TRBJ1-2; D not certain. This CDR3 has 14 residues. V was clipped by 0 bases and J by 2 bases, with 10 bases between them. Germline V CDR1 and CDR2: GTSNPN, SVGIG (reference sequence). The CDR3 sequence: CAWSVGQANYGYTF. The CDR3 nucleotides are TGTGCCTGGAGTGTAGGGCAGGCGAACTATGGCTACACCTTC.

In this sample, this clonotype turned up a few times. J is TRBJ2-3 and V is TRBV27; TRBD2 agrees at 8 bases. This CDR3 comprises 16 residues. Per the germline V gene, CDR1 is MNHEY and CDR2 is SMNVEV (reference sequence). After removal of 0 bases from V and 2 bases from J, the junction contained 4 bases not matched to a gene. Here the CDR3 reads CASSLSAGGSTDTQYF. CDR3 bases: TGTGCCAGCAGTTTATCTGCGGGGGGATCCACAGATACGCAGTATTTT.

This clonotype was found a few times. The V call is TRBV2, the J call TRBJ1-1; TRBD1 matches at 8 bases. The CDR3 contains 14 residues. Germline V CDR1 and CDR2: SNHLY, FYNNEI. Losses at the gene ends were 7 bases for V and 7 bases for J; bases not matched to a gene: 11. The CDR3 DNA reads as TGTGCCAGCATGCGAGGACAGGGAGGGATTGAAGCTTTCTTT. It encodes CASMRGQGGIEAFF.

The V call is TRBV6-1, the J call TRBJ2-1; TRBD2 matches 9 bases. From germline, CDR1 is MNHNS and CDR2 SASEGT. J lost 0 bases, V lost 0 bases, and 3 bases had no gene match. The CDR3 extends over 17 amino acids. The CDR3 DNA reads as TGTGCCAGCAGTGAAGCGGCTAGCGGGGTCTCCTACAATGAGCAGTTCTTC. Encoded protein: CASSEAASGVSYNEQFF.

The chain combines TRBV10-3 with TRBJ2-7; 9 bases match TRBD1. With 3 bases clipped from V and 6 bases from J, the junction kept 3 bases outside the gene matches. The CDR3 loop spans 13 amino acids. Germline CDR1 reads ENHRY; CDR2 reads SYGVKD. The CDR3 sequence: CAISDTGGAEQYF. The CDR3 DNA reads as TGTGCCATCAGTGATACAGGGGGCGCCGAGCAGTACTTC.

The chain employs TRBV27 and TRBJ2-5, with D possibly called TRBD1 or TRBD2 (5 bases each). This CDR3 is 15 amino acids long. The germline CDR1 and CDR2 sequences are MNHEY and SMNVEV (reference sequence). Trimming cost V 1 base and J 3 bases, with 12 bases left between them. The CDR3 region has the DNA TGTGCCAGCAGTTTATGGGGCCGGGAAAAAGAGACCCAGTACTTC. This sequence encodes CASSLWGREKETQYF.